The next 25 T cell receptor beta chains were all read from a single sample in a study of PD-1 blockade in classical Hodgkin lymphoma. Documented time point: cycle 4 day 1 (C4D1), after five to seven weeks of nivolumab. There was relapse after autologous stem cell transplantation in every patient, and there was variation in brentuximab vedotin exposure. Thawed PBMCs were subjected to magnetic negative selection, which yielded isolated CD8+ T cells. Repertoires were generated with immunoSEQ multiplex PCR, while TCRdb's copy carries only in-frame clones and drops some. Of roughly 4,000 clones listed, 72% are singletons. The sequences come from CD8+ T cells from blood, collected before the fourth cycle of nivolumab. All receptors come from a human donor with classical Hodgkin lymphoma.

The chain uses TRBV6-5 and TRBJ1-2; no firm D call. Germline values: CDR1 MNHEY, CDR2 SVGAGI. V shed 2 bases and J shed 3 bases, with 13 bases lying between them. The CDR3 length is 15 residues. The CDR3 reads CASSYGVGMDYGYTF. CDR3 DNA: TGTGCCAGCAGTTACGGGGTAGGGATGGACTATGGCTACACCTTC.

This chain links TRBV2 with TRBJ2-3; 9 bases are shared with TRBD2. Germline V CDR1 and CDR2: SNHLY, FYNNEI. V lost 5 bases to trimming and J lost 5 bases; unmatched junction nucleotides: 8. This CDR3 has 15 amino acids. CDR3 in DNA: TGTGCCAGCAGTCGGACTAGCGCCATTAAAGATACGCAGTATTTT. It is translated as CASSRTSAIKDTQYF.

This clone is categorized as medium-sized (0.01 to 0.1%). The junction departs from the called germline gene at one end, perhaps through a read error. The rearrangement joins TRBV30 to TRBJ1-1; D gene uncertain. Germline values: CDR1 GTSNPN, CDR2 SVGIG (reference sequence). CDR3 length: 8 amino acids. The CDR3 bases are TGTGCCTGGAGTGTTGGCCTCTTT. This codes for CAWSVGLF.

As DNA, the CDR3 is TGTGCCTGGAGAGATTATAGCATACCCAGGGGAACCGGGGAGCTGTTTTTT. It yields the protein CAWRDYSIPRGTGELFF. V and J are TRBV30 and TRBJ2-2, with D possibly TRBD1 on 6 matching bases. With 3 bases removed from V and 5 bases from J, the gap between germline ends came to 22 bases. Per germline, CDR1 GTSNPN and CDR2 SVGIG (reference sequence). There are 17 residues in the CDR3.

This chain connects TRBV5-1 to TRBJ2-5; 7 bases fit TRBD2. V lost 5 bases and J lost 2; bases outside the gene matches: 9. Germline V gene lookup returns CDR1 SGHRS and CDR2 YFSETQ. The CDR3 length is 15 residues. CDR3 sequence: CASRNPTSHQETQYF. In DNA, the CDR3 is TGCGCCAGCAGAAACCCGACTAGCCATCAAGAGACCCAGTACTTC.

This chain connects TRBV18 to TRBJ2-4; D gene ambiguous. Between the trimmed V and J ends, which lost 1 base and 1 base, there was a span of 8 bases. The CDR3 has 15 residues. Germline values: CDR1 KGHSH, CDR2 LQKENI. This chain's CDR3 is CASSPQVGAKNIQYF. The CDR3 bases are TGTGCCAGCTCACCACAAGTAGGGGCCAAAAACATTCAGTACTTC.

The chain employs TRBV13 and TRBJ2-3, with 12 bases fitting TRBD2. Trimming took 2 bases from V and 2 from J; bases not matched to a gene: 11. CDR3 length: 19 amino acids. Germline assignment: CDR1 PRHDT and CDR2 FYEKMQ (reference sequence). Written as DNA, the CDR3 is TGTGCCAGCAGCTTAATTTTGGCTAGCGGGGGGGCGAACACAGATACGCAGTATTTT. Translation gives CASSLILASGGANTDTQYF.

Relative to its sample, this clone is large. The V gene is TRBV28, the J gene TRBJ1-6; a weak D match, TRBD1 (6 bases). The V end lost 4 bases, the J end lost 7 bases, and 14 bases lay between the germline ends. The CDR3 consists of 15 residues. Germline-derived CDR1 and CDR2 are MDHEN and SYDVKM. The CDR3 spells CASSSLLGGNSPLHF. The DNA of the CDR3 is TGTGCCAGCAGTTCACTCTTAGGGGGAAATTCACCCCTCCACTTT.

The chain combines TRBV19 with TRBJ2-1; D is unresolved. This CDR3 has 13 residues. CDR1 LNHDA and CDR2 SQIVND come from the germline V gene (reference sequence). Trimming shortened V by 3 bases and J by 8 bases, and 11 bases separated the two germline ends. This CDR3 is CASSIMAPHEQFF. In DNA, the CDR3 is TGTGCCAGTAGTATTATGGCCCCTCATGAGCAGTTCTTC.

This clone was recorded only once. This rearrangement joins TRBV6-1 to TRBJ1-2; tentative D call: TRBD1 (5 bases). There are 14 residues in the CDR3. Trimming removed 2 bases from V and 7 bases from J, with 14 bases in between. Germline lookup yields CDR1 MNHNS and CDR2 SASEGT. The CDR3 protein is CASSESIAGTGYTF. As DNA, the CDR3 is TGTGCCAGCAGTGAATCCATTGCAGGGACTGGCTACACCTTC.

V gene TRBV11-2 combines with J gene TRBJ2-5; tentative D call: TRBD2 (5 bases). This CDR3 comprises 17 residues. Deletions cut 1 base from V and 1 base from J, with 16 bases between. Germline CDR1 reads SGHAT; CDR2 reads FQNNGV. CDR3 in amino acids: CASSLGVGGLAQETQYF. The CDR3 coding sequence is TGTGCCAGCAGCTTAGGCGTGGGCGGGCTAGCCCAAGAGACCCAGTACTTC. Looking up the rest from reference TRBV11-2 and TRBJ2-5 gives the full variable domain: EAGVAQSPRYKIIEKRQSVAFWCNPISGHATLYWYQQILGQGPKLLIQFQNNGVVDDSQLPKDRFSAERLKGVDSTLKIQPAKLEDSAVYLCASSLGVGGLAQETQYFGPGTRLLVL.

This chain joins TRBV6-1 and TRBJ1-4; D uncertain. Trimming pared 8 bases from V and 3 bases from J, leaving 10 bases between. Germline-derived CDR1 and CDR2 are MNHNS and SASEGT. The CDR3 is 13 amino acids. The CDR3 loop reads CASDGWANEKLFF. The CDR3 DNA reads TGTGCCAGCGACGGGTGGGCTAATGAAAAACTGTTTTTT.

The V call is TRBV28, the J call TRBJ2-3; D gene ambiguous. Trimming took off 3 bases at V and 1 base at J, with 8 bases between the two ends. Looked up from germline, CDR1 is MDHEN and CDR2 is SYDVKM. The CDR3 spans 14 residues. This CDR3 reads CASSFVAGTDTQYF. CDR3 sequence (DNA): TGTGCCAGCAGTTTCGTGGCAGGCACAGATACGCAGTATTTT.

This clone was observed once. The V call is TRBV30, the J call TRBJ2-7; 11 bases fit TRBD2. This CDR3 has 16 residues. Per the germline V gene, CDR1 is GTSNPN and CDR2 is SVGIG (reference sequence). V lost 0 bases, J lost 6 bases, and 10 bases stayed unmatched. Here the CDR3 reads CAWSVYWASGRFEQYF. The CDR3, as DNA: TGTGCCTGGAGTGTATACTGGGCTAGCGGGAGGTTCGAGCAGTACTTC.

V usage is TRBV9 and J usage is TRBJ2-7, with D possibly matching TRBD2 (6 bases). V lost 2 bases to trimming and J lost 1 base, with 7 bases between them. CDR1 is SGDLS, CDR2 YYNGEE, per germline. The CDR3 has 13 amino acids. This CDR3 is CASSVTSSYEQYF. DNA of the CDR3: TGTGCCAGCAGCGTGACTAGTTCCTACGAGCAGTACTTC.

The CDR3 nucleotides read TGCGCCAGCAGTCCCATCCCTAGGAGGGGGGAGCTGTTTTTT. This encodes CASSPIPRRGELFF. V is TRBV23-1 and J is TRBJ2-2; D might be TRBD2 (5 bases). TRBV23-1 is an ORF, with its function uncertain. Trimming cost V 4 bases and J 8 bases, with 14 bases left between them. The CDR3 length is 14 residues.

This clone was counted between two and nine times. The V and J genes are TRBV13 and TRBJ2-2; D remains unclear. Trimming pared 6 bases from V and 2 bases from J, leaving 7 bases between. There are 13 residues in the CDR3. The V gene's germline CDR1 is PRHDT and CDR2 FYEKMQ (reference sequence). As DNA, the CDR3 is TGTGCCAGCAGAGAGCGCAACACCGGGGAGCTGTTTTTT. Translation gives CASRERNTGELFF.

The chain joins TRBV9 to TRBJ2-6, with 8 bases lining up with TRBD2. CDR3 length: 15 amino acids. Per the germline V gene, CDR1 is SGDLS and CDR2 is YYNGEE. V lost 0 bases and J lost 9; bases outside the gene matches: 5. The CDR3 loop reads CASSVAREGRNVLTF. CDR3 nucleotide sequence: TGTGCCAGCAGCGTAGCTCGGGAGGGACGCAACGTCCTGACTTTC.

The gene calls are TRBV9 and TRBJ2-3; D gene uncertain. Germline CDR1 SGDLS, CDR2 YYNGEE. With 0 bases removed from V and 2 bases from J, the gap between germline ends came to 4 bases. This CDR3 spans 13 amino acids. As DNA, the CDR3 is TGTGCCAGCAGCGTAGCAACCACAGATACGCAGTATTTT. It encodes CASSVATTDTQYF.

The V gene is TRBV10-3, the J gene TRBJ2-5; TRBD2 matches at 9 bases. With 6 bases clipped from V and 4 bases from J, the junction kept 9 bases outside the gene matches. This CDR3 spans 15 amino acids. CDR1 ENHRY and CDR2 SYGVKD come from the germline V gene. The CDR3 DNA reads as TGTGCCATCAGCCCCGGGACTAGCAAATTAGAGACCCAGTACTTC. Translation gives CAISPGTSKLETQYF.

This clone appeared a few times. In DNA form, the CDR3 reads TGTGCCAGTAGTCTGGGACTGGAATACGAGCAGTACTTC. Protein sequence: CASSLGLEYEQYF. The V gene is TRBV19, the J gene TRBJ2-7; TRBD2 is a possible D gene (6 bases). Germline V gives CDR1 LNHDA, CDR2 SQIVND (reference sequence). CDR3 size: 13 residues. V lost 5 bases and J lost 4, with 12 bases in between.

The chain has TRBV28 and TRBJ2-1; D is unresolved. This CDR3 region has 12 residues. V was trimmed by 6 bases and J by 7 bases, leaving 10 bases between them. Germline CDR1 and CDR2: MDHEN and SYDVKM. The CDR3 nucleotides are TGTGCCAGCAGGACAAGACAAAATGAGCAGTTCTTC. This codes for CASRTRQNEQFF.

This clone was seen a few times. The CDR3, as DNA: TGTGCCAGCAGCTTGGACAGGGACTGGGACTATGGCTACACCTTC. It translates to CASSLDRDWDYGYTF. This chain links TRBV5-4 with TRBJ1-2, with D possibly being TRBD1 (6 bases). Looked up from germline, CDR1 is SGHNT and CDR2 is YYREEE (reference sequence). This CDR3 spans 15 amino acids. V lost 0 bases and J lost 3, with 12 bases in between.

The chain employs TRBV4-3 and TRBJ1-1, with a tentative D call TRBD1 (5 bases). Deletions cut 0 bases from V and 1 base from J, with 9 bases between. Germline values: CDR1 LGHNA, CDR2 YSLEER. CDR3 length: 15 amino acids. The CDR3 coding sequence is TGCGCCAGCAGCCAAGAATGGGGGGGGAACACTGAAGCTTTCTTT. Its translation is CASSQEWGGNTEAFF.

This chain links TRBV4-3 with TRBJ2-7, with 7 bases aligning to TRBD2. CDR1 and CDR2 from the germline V gene are LGHNA and YSLEER. The J segment lost 2 bases and the V segment lost 0 bases, leaving 7 bases of the junction unmatched. The CDR3 sequence is 16 residues long. In DNA, the CDR3 is TGCGCCAGCAGCCAAGAACCAGCGGGGCCTACCTACGAGCAGTACTTC. Translation: CASSQEPAGPTYEQYF.